The 18 T cell receptor beta chains listed next were all sequenced from one sample in a study of identical twins. MiXCR, run by TCRdb on the 5' RACE reads, gives a single entry per CDR3 protein. The repertoire includes about 700,000 distinct CDR3 sequences, approximately 6.1% of them detected once, and roughly 1.8% sits in the top ten. Sequenced input: naive T cells sorted from blood. The receptors come from a man younger than 35 in good health.

The chain combines TRBV2 with TRBJ1-1; 8 bases line up with TRBD1. The germline CDR1 and CDR2 sequences are SNHLY and FYNNEI. Unmatched junction bases numbered 8, after V lost 9 bases and J lost 2 bases. This CDR3 comprises 14 residues. CDR3: CASSLQGDNTEAFF. CDR3 DNA: TGTGCCAGTAGTTTACAGGGGGATAACACTGAAGCTTTCTTT.

This chain uses TRBV2 with TRBJ2-3, with 9 bases lining up with TRBD2. The CDR3 contains 13 residues. Germline assignment: CDR1 SNHLY and CDR2 FYNNEI. V lost 6 bases to trimming and J lost 5 bases; unmatched junction nucleotides: 3. This CDR3 is CASRGGREDTQYF. Written as DNA, the CDR3 is TGTGCCAGCAGGGGCGGGAGGGAAGATACGCAGTATTTT. Drawing the rest from reference TRBV2 and TRBJ2-3, the complete variable domain is EPEVTQTPSHQVTQMGQEVILRCVPISNHLYFYWYRQILGQKVEFLVSFYNNEISEKSEIFDDQFSVERPDGSNFTLKIRSTKLEDSAMYFCASRGGREDTQYFGPGTRLTVL.

The chain combines TRBV7-9 with TRBJ2-4; D is unclear. Trimming cost V 2 bases and J 4 bases, with 3 bases left between them. Germline V gives CDR1 SEHNR, CDR2 FQNEAQ (reference sequence). There are 12 residues in the CDR3. In DNA form, the CDR3 reads TGTGCCAGCAGCTTACAGAAAAACATTCAGTACTTC. Its protein is CASSLQKNIQYF.

The chain has TRBV3-1 and TRBJ2-5; weak D call: TRBD2 (7 bases). The CDR3 is 16 amino acids. Germline V lookup: CDR1 LGHDT, CDR2 YNNKEL (reference sequence). The germline V and J ends were trimmed by 2 bases and 3 bases, with 16 bases remaining between them. The CDR3 region is CASSQRGAGFEETQYF. The CDR3 DNA is TGTGCCAGCAGCCAACGGGGGGCGGGATTCGAAGAGACCCAGTACTTC.

This clonotype was seen ten or more times. The CDR3 sequence: CASTQSIYNEQFF. CDR3 nucleotides: TGTGCCAGCACCCAGAGCATCTACAATGAGCAGTTCTTC. The rearrangement joins TRBV6-1 to TRBJ2-1; no clear D. The germline CDR1 and CDR2 sequences are MNHNS and SASEGT. This CDR3 is 13 amino acids long. The germline V and J ends were trimmed by 7 bases and 3 bases, with 10 bases remaining between them.

This clonotype was detected only a few times. The V gene is TRBV12-3 or TRBV12-4, the J gene TRBJ2-3; maybe TRBD2 (7 bases). CDR3 length: 14 amino acids. V lost 6 bases and J lost 9, with 19 bases in between. Here the CDR3 DNA reads TGTGCCAGCAGCCCTGGGAGGGGGTGGGGGACGCAGTATTTT. This sequence encodes CASSPGRGWGTQYF.

This clonotype was found many times. This rearrangement joins TRBV5-1 to TRBJ1-6; no clear D. The CDR3 spans 14 residues. Trimming removed 1 base at V and 9 bases at J, with 11 bases between. Looked up from germline, CDR1 is SGHRS and CDR2 is YFSETQ. The CDR3 loop reads CASSLKGLGSPLHF. DNA for the CDR3: TGCGCCAGCAGCTTGAAGGGTTTAGGTTCACCCCTCCACTTT.

The chain joins TRBV24-1 to TRBJ2-5, with D possibly being TRBD2 (6 bases). The CDR3 sequence is 14 residues long. V lost 7 bases to trimming and J lost 4 bases, with 15 bases between them. From germline, CDR1 is KGHDR and CDR2 SFDVKD. CDR3: CATSRRGGVETQYF. CDR3 DNA: TGTGCCACCAGCCGCCGCGGAGGGGTAGAGACCCAGTACTTC.

This clonotype was detected many times. The V gene is TRBV12-3 or TRBV12-4, the J gene TRBJ2-3; D call uncertain. This CDR3 contains 13 residues. V was shortened by 8 bases and J by 1 base, with 10 bases between the two germline ends. In nucleotides, the CDR3 is TGTGCCAGCGGGATCACAGGCACAGATACGCAGTATTTT. This translates into CASGITGTDTQYF.

The rearrangement links TRBV12-3 or TRBV12-4 to TRBJ1-2; D is uncertain. The CDR3 length is 15 residues. V lost 0 bases and J 2 bases, leaving 10 bases between the germline ends. The CDR3, as DNA: TGTGCCAGCAGTTTAGCCGGGGAAACGAACTATGGCTACACCTTC. This sequence encodes CASSLAGETNYGYTF.

This clonotype appeared many times. One junction end does not reproduce the germline sequence, and a read error may be involved. V is TRBV5-1 and J is TRBJ1-2; no clear D. The CDR3 contains 13 residues. Germline values: CDR1 SGHRS, CDR2 YFSETQ. CDR3 in amino acids: CASSLEGNHGYTF. Here the CDR3 DNA reads TGCGCCAGCAGCTTGGAGGGTAACCATGGCTACACCTTC. The full variable domain, in which reference TRBV5-1 and TRBJ1-2 provide the parts outside the CDR3, is KAGVTQTPRYLIKTRGQQVTLSCSPISGHRSVSWYQQTPGQGLQFLFEYFSETQRNKGNFPGRFSGRQFSNSRSEMNVSTLELGDSALYLCASSLEGNHGYTFGSGTRLTVV.

The J gene is TRBJ2-2, the V gene TRBV24-1, with D uncertain. CDR1 is KGHDR, CDR2 SFDVKD, per germline. V was trimmed by 9 bases and J by 3 bases, leaving 22 bases between them. The CDR3 covers 17 residues. The CDR3 loop is CATRVRLRQAHTGELFF. In nucleotides, the CDR3 is TGTGCCACCCGGGTGCGTCTCCGCCAGGCCCACACCGGGGAGCTGTTTTTT.

This clonotype was counted between two and nine times. The chain's CDR3 is CASSGHAGDSFYEQYF. CDR3 nucleotides: TGTGCCAGCAGTGGCCACGCAGGTGATTCGTTTTACGAGCAGTACTTC. This chain joins TRBV27 and TRBJ2-7; D is unclear. This CDR3 contains 16 residues. CDR1 is MNHEY and CDR2 is SMNVEV in the germline V gene (reference sequence). The germline V and J ends were trimmed by 5 bases and 4 bases, with 21 bases remaining between them.

A few counts support this clonotype. V usage is TRBV11-3 and J usage is TRBJ2-3; 10 bases agree with TRBD1. After removal of 2 bases from V and 1 base from J, the junction contained 9 bases not matched to a gene. Germline V gives CDR1 SGHNT, CDR2 YENEEA. There are 18 residues in the CDR3. CDR3 protein: CASSLSRTGGEGTDTQYF. The CDR3 DNA sequence: TGTGCCAGCAGCTTATCAAGGACAGGGGGAGAGGGCACAGATACGCAGTATTTT.

This clonotype was detected ten times or more. The chain links TRBV5-1 to TRBJ2-5; no definite D call. Germline CDR1 reads SGHRS; CDR2 reads YFSETQ. The V gene lost 0 bases and the J gene lost 3 bases, with 9 bases spanning the gap. This CDR3 is built from 14 residues. The CDR3 bases are TGCGCCAGCAGCTTGGAGGTGGGCGAAGAGACCCAGTACTTC. It specifies CASSLEVGEETQYF.

Written as DNA, the CDR3 is TGTGCCAGCAGTCCCCGACAGGGGTGGGGTGAAGCTTTCTTT. Translating gives CASSPRQGWGEAFF. The J gene is TRBJ1-1, the V gene TRBV12-3 or TRBV12-4, with TRBD1 matching over 8 bases. V shed 5 bases and J 7 bases; nucleotides not matched to a gene: 9. The CDR3 loop spans 14 amino acids.

J is TRBJ1-1 and V is TRBV7-3; no clear D. Germline V gives CDR1 SGHTA, CDR2 FQGTGA. The CDR3 spans 15 residues. V was pared by 1 base and J by 1 base, with 10 bases between. The CDR3, as DNA: TGTGCCAGCAGCTTAATTAGACGGGAGAACACTGAAGCTTTCTTT. Its translation is CASSLIRRENTEAFF.

A few counts support this clonotype. The V and J genes are TRBV28 and TRBJ1-2, with D perhaps TRBD1 (6 bases). The V gene lost 4 bases and the J gene lost 2 bases, with 14 bases spanning the gap. The CDR3 covers 15 residues. Germline V gives CDR1 MDHEN, CDR2 SYDVKM. The CDR3 DNA follows: TGTGCCAGCAGTTCACAACAGGGACCAAACTATGGCTACACCTTC. Encoded protein: CASSSQQGPNYGYTF.